The clone carrying this TCR beta chain was detected a few times. Its antigen is unidentified. Trimming removed 6 bases from V and 4 bases from J, with 18 bases in between. Germline V gene data show CDR1 as SQVTM and CDR2 as ANQGSEA. This CDR3 region has 14 residues. This record comes from a study of T cell repertoires in cytomegalovirus infection. Overall study context: Selection of CMV epitopes for the study included recently identified HLA-C-restricted and well-studied HLA-B-restricted ones. Indications of both CMV infection and matching HLA type were provided by public TCR beta signatures.

TCRdb independently ran MiXCR on the reads; one entry per CDR3 protein. This sample yields more than 85,000 distinct CDR3 sequences, of which 25% to 35% are seen a single time; roughly 81% belongs to the top ten. This chain uses TRBV29-1 with TRBJ1-1; possibly TRBD1 for D (5 bases). This TCR came from a human donor in good health (CMV status not recorded). Some clones in this sample may be carry-over from other donors' samples. The sequencing here drew on CD8+ T cells from cultured PBMCs, taken from culture after CMV antigen stimulation. CDR3 sequence (DNA): TGCAGCGTCCCCTCCGGGACCCTAGGCACTGAAGCTTTCTTT. Translated: CSVPSGTLGTEAFF.